The next 18 T cell receptor beta chains were all read from a single sample in a study of regulatory T cells in long-lasting Graves disease. For TCR beta, libraries came from iRepertoire HTBI primers and Arm-PCR of CDR3 regions. TCRdb used MiXCR to reprocess the multiplex PCR reads, holding one entry per CDR3 protein. This table holds 650,000 to 850,000 distinct CDR3 sequences, around 32% found once. Time point described: persistent/refractory GD, antithyroid drugs over 5 years with positive TRAb. After RNA was extracted from PBMCs, the TCR library was made from it. The sequenced sample was peripheral blood mononuclear cells (PBMCs), obtained when the disease was refractory, from a patient treated with antithyroid drugs. The receptors here all came from a female donor with Graves disease.

This clonotype was seen more than once but under ten times. The gene calls are TRBV5-5 and TRBJ1-5; 7 nucleotides agree with TRBD1. CDR3 length equals 14 residues. J lost 5 bases, V lost 5 bases, and 7 bases had no gene match. Germline V gives CDR1 SGHKS, CDR2 YYEKEE (reference sequence). CDR3 in amino acids: CASSWSGGDQPQHF. CDR3 nucleotides: TGTGCCAGCAGTTGGTCAGGGGGTGATCAGCCCCAGCATTTT.

This clonotype has a count of ten or more. The CDR3 coding sequence is TGTGCCAGCAGTGAAGAATTCCAGGACCCCTATGGCTACACCTTC. The encoded protein is CASSEEFQDPYGYTF. The genes are TRBV6-1 and TRBJ1-2; D not resolved. Looked up from germline, CDR1 is MNHNS and CDR2 is SASEGT. Trimming shortened V by 1 base and J by 4 bases, and 13 bases separated the two germline ends. The CDR3 covers 15 residues.

The chain links TRBV18 to TRBJ2-5; tentatively, D is TRBD1 (7 bases). Germline V gives CDR1 KGHSH, CDR2 LQKENI. Trimming removed 6 bases from V and 2 bases from J, with 16 bases in between. This CDR3 comprises 15 residues. The CDR3 loop reads CASSLAGQRQETQYF. The CDR3 DNA follows: TGTGCCAGCTCCCTGGCGGGACAGAGGCAAGAGACCCAGTACTTC.

This sequence joins TRBV2 and TRBJ2-7; TRBD2 matches 11 bases. Per germline, CDR1 SNHLY and CDR2 FYNNEI. V was pared by 6 bases and J by 2 bases, with 3 bases of the junction left unmatched. This CDR3 contains 14 residues. In DNA form, the CDR3 reads TGTGCCAGCAGAACTAGCGGGAGCACCTACGAGCAGTACTTC. Translated: CASRTSGSTYEQYF.

Only a few counts were recorded for this clonotype. The rearrangement joins TRBV4-1 to TRBJ1-5, with a weak D call TRBD1 (6 bases). The CDR3 runs 17 residues. The V and J ends lost 0 bases and 2 bases respectively, with 14 bases between them. From germline, CDR1 is MGHRA and CDR2 YSYEKL. The CDR3 reads CASSQDLRGNGNQPQHF. The CDR3 DNA sequence: TGCGCCAGCAGCCAAGATCTGAGGGGGAATGGCAATCAGCCCCAGCATTTT.

The chain joins TRBV29-1 to TRBJ2-1, with no clear D. The CDR3 is 11 residues long. The V gene lost 6 bases and the J gene lost 7 bases, with 10 bases spanning the gap. Germline V gene sequence: CDR1 SQVTM, CDR2 ANQGSEA. The CDR3 sequence: CSVVTWNEQFF. For the CDR3, the DNA is TGCAGCGTCGTCACGTGGAATGAGCAGTTCTTC.

The V call is TRBV12-3 or TRBV12-4, the J call TRBJ1-1; D possibly corresponds to TRBD1 (5 bases). With 1 base removed from V and 4 bases from J, the gap between germline ends came to 13 bases. The CDR3 runs 15 residues. The CDR3 region has the DNA TGTGCCAGCAGTTTAGGGGACCTCAAAGGCACTGAAGCTTTCTTT. Translated, it gives CASSLGDLKGTEAFF.

This chain links TRBV5-1 with TRBJ2-2; D possibly corresponds to TRBD1 (6 bases). Germline loops: CDR1 SGHRS, CDR2 YFSETQ. The CDR3 loop spans 16 amino acids. The ends were cut back, 0 bases at V and 5 bases at J, with 14 bases in the middle. The DNA of the CDR3 is TGCGCCAGCAGCTTGGGGTCGGACAGAACGACCGGGGAGCTGTTTTTT. Translated: CASSLGSDRTTGELFF.

The V call is TRBV7-3, the J call TRBJ1-1; unclear D gene. This CDR3 spans 13 amino acids. V dropped 3 bases and J dropped 2 bases, with 7 bases sitting between them. CDR1 is SGHTA, CDR2 FQGTGA, per germline. CDR3 DNA: TGTGCCAGCAGCTTGTACGATAACACTGAAGCTTTCTTT. This encodes CASSLYDNTEAFF.

This clonotype was observed a handful of times. The V and J genes are TRBV12-3 or TRBV12-4 and TRBJ1-1, with 8 bases that match TRBD1. This CDR3 comprises 16 residues. The V and J ends lost 5 bases and 1 base, in that order; junction bases with no gene match: 9. CDR3 region: CASSGQGAVRNTEAFF. CDR3 sequence (DNA): TGTGCCAGCAGTGGCCAGGGGGCGGTGAGGAACACTGAAGCTTTCTTT.

About this clonotype: The junction shows a germline mismatch at one end, possibly a read error. The genes are TRBV5-6 and TRBJ1-1; no clear D. Looked up from germline, CDR1 is SGHDT and CDR2 is YYEEEE. CDR3 length: 12 residues. In DNA form, the CDR3 reads TGTGCCAGCAGCTTGGCCGTCTCGGGCGGTATCTTT. Amino acids: CASSLAVSGGIF.

The chain has TRBV27 and TRBJ1-5; 7 bases line up with TRBD1. Germline V gene lookup returns CDR1 MNHEY and CDR2 SMNVEV (reference sequence). V dropped 0 bases and J dropped 3; count of bases not matched to a gene: 2. The CDR3 is made up of 15 amino acids. CDR3 coding DNA: TGTGCCAGCAGTTTATCAGGGGGCCCCAATCAGCCCCAGCATTTT. Its translation is CASSLSGGPNQPQHF.

The V gene is TRBV4-2, the J gene TRBJ1-4; the match to TRBD1 covers 9 bases. This CDR3 is built from 18 residues. The V gene's germline CDR1 is LGHNA and CDR2 YNFKEQ. The junction had 9 bases not matched to a gene; V was cut back by 4 bases and J by 0 bases. The CDR3 loop reads CASSPGTGSLATNEKLFF. CDR3 bases: TGTGCCAGCAGCCCCGGGACAGGGTCACTGGCAACTAATGAAAAACTGTTTTTT.

This chain joins TRBV20-1 and TRBJ2-7; 7 nucleotides agree with TRBD2. The CDR3 runs 17 residues. V lost 4 bases to trimming and J lost 2 bases; unmatched junction nucleotides: 17. Germline lookup yields CDR1 DFQATT and CDR2 SNEGSKA (reference sequence). CDR3 DNA: TGCAGTGCTAAGAACCCGGGTGGGGAGGGCGTCACCTACGAGCAGTACTTC. It encodes CSAKNPGGEGVTYEQYF.

Many counts were recorded for this clonotype. V and J are TRBV28 and TRBJ2-7; D might be TRBD1 (6 bases). This CDR3 comprises 12 residues. V was cut by 2 bases and J by 6 bases, with 8 bases left in between. Per the germline V gene, CDR1 is MDHEN and CDR2 is SYDVKM. CDR3 DNA sequence: TGTGCCAGCAGTTTAGGGGGCCGCGAGCAGTACTTC. This sequence encodes CASSLGGREQYF. Variable domain in full (rest from reference TRBV28 and TRBJ2-7): DVKVTQSSRYLVKRTGEKVFLECVQDMDHENMFWYRQDPGLGLRLIYFSYDVKMKEKGDIPEGYSVSREKKERFSLILESASTNQTSMYLCASSLGGREQYFGPGTRLTVT.

The V call is TRBV7-9, the J call TRBJ1-1; maybe TRBD1 (6 bases). There are 14 residues in the CDR3. Trimming pared 6 bases from V and 4 bases from J, leaving 15 bases between. Germline-derived CDR1 and CDR2 are SEHNR and FQNEAQ (reference sequence). Here the CDR3 reads CASRPDSSFTEAFF. The CDR3 DNA is TGTGCCAGCAGACCGGACAGCAGTTTCACTGAAGCTTTCTTT. Together with reference TRBV7-9 and TRBJ1-1, the CDR3 gives the full variable domain: DTGVSQNPRHKITKRGQNVTFRCDPISEHNRLYWYRQTLGQGPEFLTYFQNEAQLEKSRLLSDRFSAERPKGSFSTLEIQRTEQGDSAMYLCASRPDSSFTEAFFGQGTRLTVV.

Notes on this clonotype: A much larger clone differs by one base, so this may be a read error. Likely a read error: the CDR3 ends without its conserved phenylalanine or tryptophan. CDR3 bases: TGTGCCAGCAGAGAGGGACAGGGGGGGATCTACGAGCAGTACTCC. It codes for CASREGQGGIYEQYS. This rearrangement joins TRBV2 to TRBJ2-7; 11 nucleotides match TRBD1. Germline CDR1 is SNHLY and CDR2 is FYNNEI. The CDR3 loop spans 15 amino acids. Trimming took 6 bases from V and 3 from J; bases not matched to a gene: 7.

This clonotype came up many times. The chain links TRBV7-3 to TRBJ1-2; no reliable D call. V lost 5 bases and J 0 bases, leaving 10 bases between the germline ends. The CDR3 covers 14 residues. Germline CDR1 is SGHTA and CDR2 is FQGTGA. CDR3 nucleotide sequence: TGTGCCAGCAGCCTTGGCCCCACTAACTATGGCTACACCTTC. Its translation: CASSLGPTNYGYTF.